This T cell receptor (beta chain) was sequenced for a study of blood T cells in healthy people across ages. Germline assignment: CDR1 PRHDT and CDR2 FYEKMQ (reference sequence). The CDR3 loop spans 12 amino acids. This clonotype was seen more than once but under ten times. Primers used in a second PCR of roughly 6 to 12 cycles were a sample-barcoded 5' primer and a J-beta primer mix. TCRdb used MiXCR to reprocess the 5' RACE reads, holding one entry per CDR3 protein. The table includes approximately 800,000 distinct CDR3 sequences, roughly 35% detected once. V usage is TRBV13 and J usage is TRBJ2-5, with TRBD1 identical over 7 bases. Gene TRBJ2-7 matches the end of the DNA better, so the J call may be wrong. The receptor comes from a man aged 18 to 30 in good health. The sequenced sample was blood. CDR3 protein: CASSLQGDEQYF. CDR3 DNA: TGTGCCAGCAGCCTTCAGGGGGACGAGCAGTACTTC.